This TCR beta chain was identified in a study of blood T cell repertoires in COVID-19. Background on the study: The origin of the acute and convalescent COVID-19 samples was the United States, Italy and Spain. PBMCs, B-cell-depleted T cells, or T cells were the source of the cDNA or gDNA that made up the material.

In the original analysis: Scientists estimated how many nucleated cells there were by amplifying reference gene primers. Clones were read by immunoSEQ multiplex PCR, and TCRdb kept only the in-frame ones, dropping some. V, J and clone size are those of that table, while D and trimming were read from the DNA. The table has about 170,000 clones, about four fifths seen once; the top ten hold 6% to 9%. V dropped 6 bases and J dropped 7; count of bases not matched to a gene: 10. The germline CDR1 and CDR2 sequences are SNHLY and FYNNEI. The CDR3 is 14 amino acids. This receptor was taken from a middle-aged man who had recovered from COVID-19. The sample taken for sequencing was peripheral blood. The chain has TRBV2 and TRBJ1-1; 8 nucleotides align to TRBD1. DNA for the CDR3: TGTGCCAGCAGGGTAAGACAGGGGATTTTTGAAGCTTTCTTT. This gives the protein CASRVRQGIFEAFF. Complete variable domain (other parts from reference TRBV2 and TRBJ1-1): EPEVTQTPSHQVTQMGQEVILRCVPISNHLYFYWYRQILGQKVEFLVSFYNNEISEKSEIFDDQFSVERPDGSNFTLKIRSTKLEDSAMYFCASRVRQGIFEAFFGQGTRLTVV.